This T cell receptor (beta chain) was documented in a study of shared clonotypes between healthy human individuals. Naive CD8 isolation took CD45RO-negative cells positively selected for CCR7 and excluded terminally differentiated effector memory CD45RA+ cells. Libraries were prepared by immunoSEQ multiplex PCR; TCRdb keeps only in-frame clonotypes and omits some of them. Of under 1 million clones listed, more than 85% were seen once; the top ten hold approximately 25%. Trimming took 4 bases from V and 5 from J, leaving 9 bases between them. The length of the CDR3 is 12 residues. The V gene's germline CDR1 is SEHNR and CDR2 FQNEAQ (reference sequence).

The receptor was isolated from a man aged 25 to 40 in good health. Sequenced: naive CD8+ T cells sorted from blood. The chain recombines TRBV7-9 with TRBJ2-7; D gene unclear. CDR3 in DNA: TGTGCCAGCAGCTCCCTTAACCACGAGCAGTACTTC. This encodes CASSSLNHEQYF.